This note documents a single T cell receptor (beta chain) sequence. Its specificity is not known. CDR3 length equals 18 residues. Germline CDR1 reads LNHDA; CDR2 reads SQIVND (reference sequence). The V and J ends lost 6 bases and 4 bases, in that order; junction bases with no gene match: 17. As for the donors, each was a healthy bone marrow donor. This record belongs to a study of cytomegalovirus exposure and HLA in healthy donors. Study outcomes and limitations: The productive fraction for most TCR beta V segments was about 87% or about 30% in an earlier analysis. Accurate prediction of HLA-A and HLA-B alleles (for most subjects) was reportedly achieved from TCR beta sequences.

60 Vbeta and 13 Jbeta primers were used in PCR. The repertoire was sequenced with immunoSEQ multiplex PCR; TCRdb's copy has only in-frame clones and lacks some. The sample shows roughly 100,000 clones, 73% of them seen only once. This receptor was obtained from a man aged 40-50 years in good health and CMV-seronegative. The chain recombines TRBV19 with TRBJ2-3; 9 bases match TRBD1. Sequencing input: PBMCs. The chain's CDR3 is CASRQGAGGVLVADTQYF. In DNA, the CDR3 is TGTGCCAGTAGACAGGGGGCAGGGGGGGTTTTAGTCGCAGATACGCAGTATTTT.